The entry below gives a single TCR beta chain sequence along with its context. This clone was recorded a few times. Its antigen target is currently unknown. No much larger clonotype is one base removed from it; base qualities were not supplied. The CDR3 covers 16 residues, taking in both the cysteine and the phenylalanine. The only DNA kept is the CDR3, 48 bases in frame from the first base. CDR1 SGDLS and CDR2 YYNGEE are derived from the germline V gene. Relative to germline, V is missing 2 bases and J is missing 7 bases, with 14 bases of the junction outside any gene match. The sample originates from a study of cytomegalovirus exposure and HLA in healthy donors (dated by TCRdb to the late 2010s). Broadly, across the study: In an earlier analysis of roughly 500 of the donors, 276 Gb of sequence data and 120 million or so unique TCR beta sequences from roughly 180 million T cells were reported. An early release covering over 500 HLA-typed donors comprised 250 to 350 gigabases of sequencing data and 85 million to 100 million unique TCR sequences. Of the roughly 400 genotyped donors, approximately 82% fell in the genetic ancestry cluster associated with self-reported Caucasian donors. The study was designed to test whether signatures of past pathogen exposure could be identified by cataloging public T cell receptors. Using immunosequencing, the study profiled T cell repertoires from fewer than 850 subjects and related those repertoires to cytomegalovirus serostatus. Along with the roughly 700-subject first cohort, a separate validation cohort of 120 different subjects was used. High-throughput TCR immunosequencing, statistical association of individual TCRs with disease status, and machine learning were combined to predict cytomegalovirus infection status. A later analysis re-analyzed previously published TCR beta repertoires from approximately 670 donors and added high-resolution HLA genotyping to study TCR occurrence patterns. Rather than using new phenotypic data, the later analysis identified candidate immune exposures from TCR beta sequences and from how often those sequences occurred across donors. To decide whether each TCR beta V gene segment behaved as functional or pseudogenic, an earlier analysis of over 500 of the donors relied on high-throughput TCR beta sequencing. Donor age, sex, ethnicity and CMV serostatus were compiled alongside the repertoire data. A later genetic analysis used genome-wide SNP genotypes for about 60% of the 666 donors, treating that subset as a discovery cohort. All discovery cohort repertoires had been generated using a single sequencing platform. HLA typing included class I and class II loci at four-digit resolution. The number of typed donors differed by locus: about 629-630 for A, B, C, DRB1 and DQB1; about 520 for DQA1; 606 for DPA1; and some 430 for DPB1. A few DR-DQ haplotypes were treated as single units for association and clustering because of strong linkage in the cohort. On average, roughly 200,000 unique TCR beta nucleotide sequences were sequenced per donor among 398 genotyped donors of the cohort, with 15% to 20% of those sequences being non-productive.

The cohort comprised 550 to 700 healthy bone marrow donors. Cohort members were all nominally healthy when sampled, although unrecorded immune exposures were likely present. The donor was CMV seropositive and belonged to the group of 250 to 350 seropositive cohort members. A peripheral blood sample was collected from each donor, and TCR beta sequencing was performed on peripheral blood mononuclear cells. Genomic DNA was extracted from the blood cell samples with the Qiagen DNeasy Blood Extraction Kit. Results and caveats for the whole study, not just this receptor: Because some donors lacked HLA typing at each locus, the association tests relied only on the typed subset. A later analysis reported that several top co-occurrence clusters appeared linked to parvovirus B19, influenza, CMV and Epstein-Barr virus. A further reported finding was that TCR beta sequences accurately predicted the HLA-A and HLA-B alleles for most subjects in the first cohort. According to a later analysis, most CMV-associated TCR beta chains appeared to be HLA-restricted, and the HLA associations seemed to be driven largely by CMV exposure. A later analysis found that HLA-associated TCR beta chains were more clonally expanded and had lower generation probabilities than equally common non-associated chains. This cohort had only TCR beta chains sequenced, and the lack of alpha or paired-chain data limited which features could be detected. Most TCR sequences were seen in very few donors, while some public TCRs were found in many individuals. V-gene and J-gene trimming of TCR beta chains was associated with a missense DCLRE1C variant in a later genetic analysis, and the association was replicated in an independent cohort. A cluster of highly shared sequence variants was judged likely to represent a technical artifact of the sequencing pipeline. According to a later analysis, TCR association rates differed among HLA loci, with DRB1 alleles showing the most associated TCRs and HLA-C alleles showing the fewest. Presence/absence analyses assumed roughly uniform sequencing depth across donors, an assumption that may not hold. In vitro tests confirmed that a few of the cytomegalovirus-associated TCR beta chains recognize cytomegalovirus antigens. In an earlier analysis of 587 of the donors, most TCR beta V segments appeared in productive rearrangements about 87% or about 30% of the time, broadly matching IMGT annotations. The authors suggested that the approach could potentially be extended to other disease states and immunological phenotypes. When HLA alleles, especially DR and DQ, strongly co-occurred, attributing TCR associations to individual alleles was difficult. Roughly 17 rarely observed V segments, including chromosome 9 orphons, were excluded from the earlier analysis of a few hundred of the donors because counts were too low. The classifier was reported to diagnose cytomegalovirus status with high specificity and sensitivity in both the original and validation cohorts. In a later genetic analysis, fewer N-insertions in productive TCRs were reported among donors in an Asian-associated ancestry cluster than the roughly 640-donor mean. Linkage disequilibrium might explain the correlated functional status among segregating V segments, but an unknown experimental factor could not be excluded. The study gave a list of 150 to 200 TCR beta chains associated with cytomegalovirus. At a false discovery rate of 0.05, a later analysis linked under 20,000 TCR beta sequences to specific HLA alleles. CMV serostatus was the only immune exposure information available for the cohort. The 87-base-pair reads could not distinguish some IMGT-functional V segments, including TRBV6-2 and TRBV6-3, so those segments were excluded.

Library preparation employed the immunoSEQ multiplex PCR assay. The multiplex PCR relied on a mix of 60 forward primers for TCR Vbeta segments and 13 reverse primers for TCR Jbeta segments. The CDR3 region of rearranged TCR beta genes was amplified from genomic DNA with a multiplex PCR assay. The Illumina HiSeq System was used to sequence the amplified TCR beta libraries as 87-base-pair reads. In the source study's methods: A later analysis tallied 75 million to 85 million unique TCR beta chains across the 550 to 850 repertoires, and about 12 million of those chains were shared by two or more donors. To remove PCR and sequencing errors, raw reads were error-corrected and collapsed into unique sequences using a nearest-neighbor algorithm that merged closely related sequences. CDR3 sequences were aligned to IMGT reference sequences to assign V, D and J gene segments. For a sequence to be retained, at least a six-nucleotide match to both a V gene segment and a J gene segment was required. A rearrangement counted as productive if the CDR3 had no stop codons and remained in frame with V and J, and every other rearrangement counted as non-productive. Following IMGT convention, CDR3 was defined as the stretch from the second conserved V-encoded cysteine up to the conserved J-encoded phenylalanine. Sequences without an unambiguous match to a single V gene segment were excluded from the earlier analysis of approximately 600 of the donors. In an earlier analysis of more than 500 of the donors, a V segment was called functional when productive rearrangements were above 56.7%, and segregating when the standard deviation between donors exceeded 5%. A statistical classification framework was built to diagnose cytomegalovirus status from the catalog of TCR beta chain sequences. A later analysis assigned V and J genes by comparing TCR nucleotide sequences with IMGT/GENE-DB human TR gene sequences. Using the TCRdist pipeline, a later analysis assigned CDR3 sequences along with most-parsimonious VDJ recombination scenarios. A later analysis defined each TCR beta chain by its CDR3 amino acid sequence plus V-gene family, and excluded reads lacking a unique V-gene family. To address suspected cross-contamination and a sequencing artifact, a later analysis removed a few hundred highly shared, low-generation-probability nucleotide sequences. In a later analysis, a clonal expansion index for each public chain was calculated from normalized within-repertoire ranks of inferred template counts. A later analysis computed generation probabilities with a VDJ recombination model fitted to out-of-frame rearrangements, and checked the results against IGoR. Hypergeometric tests were used in a later analysis to score TCR-TCR, TCR-HLA and TCR-CMV co-occurrence, with a repertoire-size bias correction applied to the TCR pairs. To estimate false discovery rates, a later analysis permuted the HLA or CMV assignments 20 times. In a later analysis, co-occurring TCRs were grouped using DBSCAN, with TCRdist sequence similarity added in when clustering inside HLA-allele-positive subsets. For co-occurrence clustering, repertoires with fewer than 30,000 or more than 120,000 public chains were excluded, along with about five repertoires with anomalous nucleotide sharing. What TCRdb holds here is the immuneACCESS table cut down to in-frame rearrangements. Part of the clones is not present; checked against another copy, under half of the missing clones reflect an unresolved V gene, and the others are unexplained. V, J and clone size are those of that table, while D and trimming were read from the DNA. The sample table lists roughly 100,000 clones, around 9.1% of them with a count of one. About 5% of the sample is in the top ten clones.

Source material: PBMCs. The receptor's source is a man aged 35 to 55 in good health and CMV-seropositive. The chain joins TRBV9 to TRBJ2-5, with TRBD2 identical over 7 junction bases. The sequenced DNA: TGTGCCAGCAGCGTCACCGGTGGGGGGGACTTAGGGACCCAGTACTTC. This is translated as CASSVTGGGDLGTQYF.